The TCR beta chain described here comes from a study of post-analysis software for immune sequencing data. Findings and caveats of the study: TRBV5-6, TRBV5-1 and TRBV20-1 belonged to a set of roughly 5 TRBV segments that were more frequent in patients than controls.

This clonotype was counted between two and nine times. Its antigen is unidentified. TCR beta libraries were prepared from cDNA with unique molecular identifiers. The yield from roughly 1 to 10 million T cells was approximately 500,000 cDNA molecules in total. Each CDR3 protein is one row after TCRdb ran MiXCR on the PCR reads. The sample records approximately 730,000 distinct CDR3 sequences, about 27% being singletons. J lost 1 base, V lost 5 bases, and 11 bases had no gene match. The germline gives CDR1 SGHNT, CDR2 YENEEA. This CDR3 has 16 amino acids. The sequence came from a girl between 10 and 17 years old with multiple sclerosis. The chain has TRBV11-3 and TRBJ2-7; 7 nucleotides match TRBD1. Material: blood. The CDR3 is CASSPPWGTASYEQYF. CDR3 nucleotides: TGTGCCAGCAGCCCCCCATGGGGGACAGCTTCCTACGAGCAGTACTTC.